This T cell receptor beta chain derives from a study of blood T cell repertoires in COVID-19. Across the study: Researchers got acute and convalescent COVID-19 samples from the United States, Italy and Spain. Nucleic acid was either cDNA or gDNA, and it came from T cells, B-cell-depleted T cells, or PBMCs.

This CDR3 is built from 14 residues. Trimming removed 4 bases from V and 3 bases from J, with 12 bases in between. Germline V lookup: CDR1 MDHEN, CDR2 SYDVKM. In the authors' workflow: Estimated nucleated cell counts came from reference gene primer amplification. Method: immunoSEQ multiplex PCR; TCRdb's copy keeps in-frame clones and lacks some. The V and J calls and the clone size are those of that table, but D and trimming were determined from the DNA. The sample comprises approximately 230,000 clones, under 90% of which are singletons, and 20% rests with the top ten. The rearrangement links TRBV28 to TRBJ1-1; D gene uncertain. This TCR derives from a man aged 25 to 45 with active or convalescent COVID-19. What was sequenced was peripheral blood. The CDR3 nucleotides read TGTGCCAGCAGTTCCAGGAGGGCGGACACTGAAGCTTTCTTT. Its translation is CASSSRRADTEAFF.